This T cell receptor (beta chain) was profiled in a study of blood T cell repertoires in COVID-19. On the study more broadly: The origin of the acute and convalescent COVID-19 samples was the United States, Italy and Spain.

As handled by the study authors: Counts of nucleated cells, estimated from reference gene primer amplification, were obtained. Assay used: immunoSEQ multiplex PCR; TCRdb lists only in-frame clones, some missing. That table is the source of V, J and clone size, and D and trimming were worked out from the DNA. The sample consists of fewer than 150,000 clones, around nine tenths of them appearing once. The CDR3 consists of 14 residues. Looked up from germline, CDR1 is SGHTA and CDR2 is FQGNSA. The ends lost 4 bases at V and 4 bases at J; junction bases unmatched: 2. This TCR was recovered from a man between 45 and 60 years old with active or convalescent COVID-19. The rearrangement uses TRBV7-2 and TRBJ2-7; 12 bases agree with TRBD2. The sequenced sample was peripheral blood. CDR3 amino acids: CASSSGLAGYEQYF. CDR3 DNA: TGTGCCAGCAGCTCGGGACTAGCGGGTTACGAGCAGTACTTC.